This section outlines one T cell receptor (beta chain) sequence together with its context. This entry is derived from a study of blood T cell repertoires in COVID-19. Study-wide background: Samples taken during acute and convalescent COVID-19 were collected in the United States, Italy and Spain. PBMCs, B-cell-depleted T cells, or T cells provided the cDNA or gDNA that made up the material.

This CDR3 contains 15 residues. Losses at the gene ends were 6 bases for V and 2 bases for J; bases not matched to a gene: 6. CDR1 and CDR2 (germline): MNHEY, SVGAGI. The authors' processing: Estimates of nucleated cell counts were drawn from the amplification of reference gene primers. Profiled with immunoSEQ multiplex PCR; TCRdb holds only in-frame clones, not every one. V, J and clone size derive from that table, while D and trimming were established from the DNA sequence. The sample yields 150,000 to 200,000 clones, around 83% seen once. This TCR was sampled from a woman aged 40 to 55 with acute or convalescent COVID-19. Sequenced sample: peripheral blood. The V and J genes are TRBV6-5 and TRBJ2-7, with 11 nucleotides matching TRBD1. The CDR3 sequence: CASSYGQGATYEQYF. CDR3 sequence (DNA): TGTGCCAGCAGCTATGGACAGGGGGCCACCTACGAGCAGTACTTC.